These 4 T cell receptor beta chains share one sample of origin, sequenced in a study of cytomegalovirus exposure and HLA in healthy donors. The PCR contained 60 Vbeta and 13 Jbeta primers. Profiling relied on immunoSEQ multiplex PCR, and the TCRdb table lists in-frame clones only, not all of them. The repertoire holds roughly 200,000 clones, with roughly 85% as singletons. Sequencing used PBMCs. The receptors were sampled from a woman in her forties or fifties in good health and CMV-seronegative.

The CDR3 DNA reads TGCGCCAGCAGCTTGGCTCCTAGCGGGGCTTACAATGAGCAGTTCTTC. This sequence encodes CASSLAPSGAYNEQFF. V gene TRBV5-1 combines with J gene TRBJ2-1; TRBD2 agrees at 9 bases. The CDR3 extends over 16 amino acids. Per germline, CDR1 SGHRS and CDR2 YFSETQ. J gave up 4 bases and V 0 bases, and 5 bases lay outside the gene matches.

V gene TRBV11-3 combines with J gene TRBJ2-7; 8 nucleotides line up with TRBD1. V shed 4 bases, J shed 7 bases, and the junction held 15 bases outside the gene matches. This CDR3 comprises 16 residues. Germline V gene lookup returns CDR1 SGHNT and CDR2 YENEEA. The CDR3 sequence is CASSSYPRTGRNEQYF. DNA for the CDR3: TGTGCCAGCAGCTCCTATCCCCGGACAGGGCGGAATGAGCAGTACTTC.

This chain uses TRBV19 with TRBJ1-1, with D unresolved. CDR1 LNHDA and CDR2 SQIVND come from the germline V gene (reference sequence). V lost 8 bases and J lost 0, with 13 bases in between. The CDR3 contains 14 residues. This chain's CDR3 is CASLPQAMNTEAFF. The DNA for the CDR3 is TGTGCCAGTTTACCCCAGGCGATGAACACTGAAGCTTTCTTT.

This clone was detected once. The rearrangement links TRBV6-4 to TRBJ2-3; TRBD2 matches 13 bases. Germline V CDR1 and CDR2: MRHNA, SNTAGT. This CDR3 spans 17 amino acids. V lost 0 bases and J lost 3; bases outside the gene matches: 3. The CDR3 here is CASSDSPLAGGTDTQYF. In DNA form, the CDR3 reads TGTGCCAGCAGTGACTCACCACTAGCGGGAGGGACAGATACGCAGTATTTT.